This TCR beta chain was identified in a study of blood T cell repertoires in COVID-19. Background on the study: Italy, Spain and the United States were the sources of the convalescent and acute COVID-19 samples. Sources were T cells, B-cell-depleted T cells, or PBMCs; the material itself was cDNA or gDNA.

This CDR3 is built from 16 residues. Original processing methods: Using reference gene primer amplification, nucleated cell counts were estimated. The assay was immunoSEQ multiplex PCR, and TCRdb's table has in-frame clones only and misses some. V, J and clone size derive from that table, while D and trimming were established from the DNA sequence. The sample yields approximately 190,000 clones, approximately 86% seen once. The chain combines TRBV21-1 with TRBJ2-7; TRBD1 is the table's D call and was not checked against the DNA. TRBV21-1 represents a pseudogene. This sequence originates from a man in his 70s with active or convalescent COVID-19. Sequenced: peripheral blood. CDR3 loop: CASSKVTDRDACEQYF. DNA for the CDR3: TGTGCCAGCAGCAAAGTTACGGACAGGGACGCTTGCGAGCAGTACTTC.